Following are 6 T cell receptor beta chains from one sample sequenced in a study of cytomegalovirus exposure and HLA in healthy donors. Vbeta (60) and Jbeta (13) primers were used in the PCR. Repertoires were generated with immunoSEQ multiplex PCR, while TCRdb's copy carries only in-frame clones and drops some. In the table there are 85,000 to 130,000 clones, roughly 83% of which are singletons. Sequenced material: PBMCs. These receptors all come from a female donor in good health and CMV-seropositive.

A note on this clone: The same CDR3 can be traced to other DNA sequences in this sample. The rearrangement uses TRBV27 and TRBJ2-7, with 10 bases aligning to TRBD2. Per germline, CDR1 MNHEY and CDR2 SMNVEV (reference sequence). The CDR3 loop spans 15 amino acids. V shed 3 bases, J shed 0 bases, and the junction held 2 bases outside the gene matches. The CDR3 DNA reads TGTGCCAGCAGTTTTCTAGCGGGGGTCTCCTACGAGCAGTACTTC. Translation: CASSFLAGVSYEQYF.

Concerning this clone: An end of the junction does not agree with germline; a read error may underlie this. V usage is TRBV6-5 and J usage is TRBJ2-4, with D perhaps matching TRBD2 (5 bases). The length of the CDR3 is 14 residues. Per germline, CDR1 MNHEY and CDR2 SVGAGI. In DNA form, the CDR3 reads TGTGCCAGCGTTTCAAGTCTAGCCAAAACCATTCAGTACTTC. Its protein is CASVSSLAKTIQYF.

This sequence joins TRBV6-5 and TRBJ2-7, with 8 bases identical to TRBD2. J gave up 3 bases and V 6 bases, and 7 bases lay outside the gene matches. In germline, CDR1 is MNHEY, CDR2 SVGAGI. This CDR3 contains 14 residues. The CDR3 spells CASRPGLAHYEQYF. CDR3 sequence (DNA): TGTGCCAGCAGGCCCGGACTAGCCCACTACGAGCAGTACTTC.

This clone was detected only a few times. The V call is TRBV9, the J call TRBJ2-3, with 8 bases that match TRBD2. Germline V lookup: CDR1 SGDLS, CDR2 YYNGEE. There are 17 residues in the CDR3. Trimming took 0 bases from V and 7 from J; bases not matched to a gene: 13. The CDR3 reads CASSVGPGAGGLNTQYF. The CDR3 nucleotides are TGTGCCAGCAGCGTAGGCCCCGGGGCGGGGGGCCTGAATACGCAGTATTTT. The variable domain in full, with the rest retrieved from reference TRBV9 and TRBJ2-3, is DSGVTQTPKHLITATGQRVTLRCSPRSGDLSVYWYQQSLDQGLQFLIQYYNGEERAKGNILERFSAQQFPDLHSELNLSSLELGDSALYFCASSVGPGAGGLNTQYFGPGTRLTVL.

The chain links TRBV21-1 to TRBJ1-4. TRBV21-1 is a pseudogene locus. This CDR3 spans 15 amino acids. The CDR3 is CASSEYWDSGEKLFF. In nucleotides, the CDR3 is TGTGCCAGCAGCGAATATTGGGACTCCGGGGAAAAACTGTTTTTT.

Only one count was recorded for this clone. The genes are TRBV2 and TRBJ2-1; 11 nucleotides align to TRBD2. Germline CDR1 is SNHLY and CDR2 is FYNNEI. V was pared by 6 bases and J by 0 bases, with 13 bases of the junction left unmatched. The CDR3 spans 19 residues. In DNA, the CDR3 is TGTGCCAGCAGGCATAGACTAGCGGGGATCCAGAGCTCCTACAATGAGCAGTTCTTC. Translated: CASRHRLAGIQSSYNEQFF.